Following are 21 T cell receptor beta chains from one sample sequenced in a study of T cells in Graves' hyperthyroidism and ophthalmopathy. RNA transcripts yielded amplified TCR beta CDR3 regions. The TCR CDR3 was amplified in a first-round RT-PCR using the HTBI primer set. A single record per CDR3 protein comes from TCRdb applying MiXCR to the multiplex PCR reads. Among under 800,000 distinct CDR3 sequences listed, 14% were seen once. What was sequenced was blood. The receptor source for this set is a woman aged 18-29 years with Graves' hyperthyroidism.

This clonotype was observed a handful of times. J is TRBJ2-2 and V is TRBV2, with 11 bases fitting TRBD2. Trimming removed 2 bases from V and 5 bases from J; junction bases left unmatched: 1. Germline CDR1 is SNHLY and CDR2 is FYNNEI. The CDR3 is made up of 15 amino acids. The chain's CDR3 is CASSERLAGTGELFF. The CDR3 DNA follows: TGTGCCAGCAGTGAACGACTAGCGGGGACCGGGGAGCTGTTTTTT.

The sample holds many counts of this clonotype. The rearrangement uses TRBV15 and TRBJ1-5, with TRBD1 identical over 8 bases. The CDR3 spans 15 residues. Trimming took 5 bases from V and 2 from J; bases not matched to a gene: 5. Germline lookup yields CDR1 LNHNV and CDR2 YYDKDF (reference sequence). CDR3 sequence reads: CATSADRGRNQPQHF. CDR3 bases: TGTGCCACCAGCGCTGACAGGGGACGCAATCAGCCCCAGCATTTT.

This clonotype was detected ten times or more. V is TRBV2 and J is TRBJ1-6; 8 positions match TRBD1. The CDR3 consists of 17 residues. Germline V gene sequence: CDR1 SNHLY, CDR2 FYNNEI. With 8 bases clipped from V and 0 bases from J, the junction kept 9 bases outside the gene matches. DNA for the CDR3: TGTGCCAGCGGTTTACCACAGGGGGTCTCCTATAATTCACCCCTCCACTTT. This translates into CASGLPQGVSYNSPLHF.

This clonotype appeared many times. The genes are TRBV20-1 and TRBJ1-5, with D possibly TRBD1 on 5 matching bases. V lost 1 base, J lost 0 bases, and 13 bases lay in between. CDR1 is DFQATT and CDR2 is SNEGSKA in the germline V gene (reference sequence). There are 16 residues in the CDR3. This CDR3 is CSARAGIWDSNQPQHF. CDR3 coding DNA: TGCAGTGCTAGAGCAGGGATTTGGGATAGCAATCAGCCCCAGCATTTT.

Ten or more counts support this clonotype. A much larger clone differs by one base, so this may be a read error. The genes are TRBV3-1 and TRBJ2-1, with 10 bases aligning to TRBD2. Germline V CDR1 and CDR2: LGHDT, YNNKEL (reference sequence). The CDR3 totals 16 residues. CDR3 nucleotides: TGTGCCAGCAACCAAGGGCTAGCGGGAGTAAACAATGAGCAGTTCTTC. Amino acid sequence: CASNQGLAGVNNEQFF.

Details on this clonotype: This may come from a read error, since a much larger clone is one base off. This sequence joins TRBV12-3 or TRBV12-4 and TRBJ2-2; 13 bases align to TRBD2. This CDR3 is built from 15 residues. Trimming removed 5 bases from V and 7 bases from J; junction bases left unmatched: 4. CDR3 bases: TGTGCCAGCAGTGACGGGACTAGCGGGATCGGGGAGCTGTTTTTT. Amino acid sequence: CASSDGTSGIGELFF.

In this sample, this clonotype turned up many times. The chain joins TRBV6-2 or TRBV6-3 to TRBJ2-1; D gene unclear. CDR3 size: 16 residues. The V end lost 5 bases, the J end lost 0 bases, and 14 bases lay between the germline ends. Germline V CDR1 and CDR2: MNHEY, SVGEGT. This chain's CDR3 is CASSRRLSSSYNEQFF. DNA of the CDR3: TGTGCCAGCAGTCGACGCTTATCGAGCTCCTACAATGAGCAGTTCTTC.

This clonotype appeared many times. This chain links TRBV19 with TRBJ1-1; D call uncertain. With 7 bases removed from V and 3 bases from J, the gap between germline ends came to 15 bases. Germline V gene lookup returns CDR1 LNHDA and CDR2 SQIVND (reference sequence). The CDR3 is 14 residues long. The CDR3: CASTPWNGDTEAFF. CDR3 DNA sequence: TGTGCCAGTACGCCCTGGAATGGGGACACTGAAGCTTTCTTT.

This clonotype has more than one count but fewer than ten. The chain is built from TRBV6-1 and TRBJ2-1; 14 bases fit TRBD2. Losses at the gene ends were 6 bases for V and 9 bases for J; bases not matched to a gene: 4. Germline CDR1 is MNHNS and CDR2 is SASEGT. This CDR3 comprises 14 residues. CDR3 in amino acids: CASSEGLAGAEQFF. The CDR3, as DNA: TGTGCCAGCAGCGAGGGACTAGCGGGAGCTGAGCAGTTCTTC.

This clonotype was observed many times. This chain connects TRBV12-3 or TRBV12-4 to TRBJ2-2; D is unresolved. CDR3 length: 15 residues. V was trimmed by 3 bases and J by 1 base, leaving 9 bases between them. The CDR3 spells CASSFSSGNTGELFF. In nucleotides, the CDR3 is TGTGCCAGCAGTTTTTCGTCCGGGAACACCGGGGAGCTGTTTTTT.

This clonotype was picked up many times. The chain uses TRBV27 and TRBJ2-1; TRBD2 aligns across 7 bases. The J segment lost 3 bases and the V segment lost 2 bases, leaving 4 bases of the junction unmatched. The CDR3 is 15 amino acids. Looked up from germline, CDR1 is MNHEY and CDR2 is SMNVEV (reference sequence). CDR3 DNA sequence: TGTGCCAGCAGTTTACGAGCGGGAAACTACAATGAGCAGTTCTTC. It codes for CASSLRAGNYNEQFF.

This clonotype has at least ten counts. This sequence joins TRBV20-1 and TRBJ2-7; 10 nucleotides align to TRBD2. V trimming: 3 bases; J trimming: 0 bases; junction bases outside the gene matches: 8. This CDR3 has 16 residues. Germline CDR1 DFQATT, CDR2 SNEGSKA (reference sequence). The CDR3 loop reads CSASLGTSGDSYEQYF. The CDR3 DNA sequence: TGCAGTGCTAGTTTGGGAACTAGCGGGGACTCCTACGAGCAGTACTTC.

The V call is TRBV4-3, the J call TRBJ2-2; unclear D gene. The CDR3 spans 17 residues. The germline CDR1 and CDR2 sequences are LGHNA and YSLEER. V was pared by 1 base and J by 1 base, with 13 bases between. Here the CDR3 reads CASSQVPRKVNTGELFF. In nucleotides, the CDR3 is TGCGCCAGCAGCCAAGTTCCGAGGAAAGTGAACACCGGGGAGCTGTTTTTT.

V and J are TRBV20-1 and TRBJ1-6, with TRBD1 identical over 9 bases. The CDR3 length is 15 residues. The germline V gene has CDR1 DFQATT and CDR2 SNEGSKA (reference sequence). J was trimmed by 7 bases and V by 6 bases; bases with no gene match: 10. The CDR3 DNA is TGCAGTGCCACCGGACAGGGGCTGGGGAATTCACCCCTCCACTTT. Translation gives CSATGQGLGNSPLHF.

The V and J genes are TRBV28 and TRBJ2-2; D is possibly TRBD2 (7 bases). V gave up 3 bases and J gave up 4 bases, with 12 bases separating them. CDR1 is MDHEN, CDR2 SYDVKM, per germline. The CDR3 totals 15 residues. For the CDR3, the DNA is TGTGCCAGCAGTTTTGGGGGCGGGGGCACCGGGGAGCTGTTTTTT. Translated: CASSFGGGGTGELFF.

This clonotype was detected ten times or more. The chain joins TRBV11-2 to TRBJ1-2, with D uncertain. The CDR3 is 14 residues long. Germline V CDR1 and CDR2: SGHAT, FQNNGV. With 5 bases removed from V and 5 bases from J, the gap between germline ends came to 15 bases. CDR3 DNA sequence: TGTGCCAGCAGCCCCGTCCCAGAACGTTATGGCTACACCTTC. It encodes CASSPVPERYGYTF.

This clonotype was recorded many times. The chain has TRBV2 and TRBJ2-7; the D is unclear. This CDR3 has 15 amino acids. Trimming stripped 2 bases from V and 2 bases from J, with 13 bases between. In germline, CDR1 is SNHLY, CDR2 FYNNEI. DNA for the CDR3: TGTGCCAGCAGTGAAAAATTCAGCCAAGCCTACGAGCAGTACTTC. Its translation: CASSEKFSQAYEQYF.

This chain connects TRBV6-1 to TRBJ2-4; 7 nucleotides agree with TRBD1. J was trimmed by 0 bases and V by 6 bases; bases with no gene match: 2. The CDR3 is 14 residues long. The V gene's germline CDR1 is MNHNS and CDR2 SASEGT. This CDR3 is CASRGTEAKNIQYF. CDR3 nucleotides: TGTGCCAGCAGAGGGACAGAAGCCAAAAACATTCAGTACTTC.

In this sample, this clonotype turned up once. The chain uses TRBV6-1 and TRBJ2-5, with D possibly called TRBD1 or TRBD2 (7 bases each). This CDR3 comprises 15 residues. The germline V and J ends were trimmed by 5 bases and 5 bases, with 18 bases remaining between them. Germline values: CDR1 MNHNS, CDR2 SASEGT. The CDR3 spells CASSRQGGVRETQYF. The CDR3 nucleotides are TGTGCCAGCAGTCGACAGGGAGGGGTGCGGGAGACCCAGTACTTC.

This clonotype appeared many times. This chain links TRBV27 with TRBJ2-7; no reliable D call. The CDR3 consists of 14 residues. V lost 5 bases and J lost 0, with 11 bases in between. CDR1 MNHEY and CDR2 SMNVEV come from the germline V gene (reference sequence). CDR3 nucleotides: TGTGCCAGCAGTCCCTGGGCACGCTCCTACGAGCAGTACTTC. It translates to CASSPWARSYEQYF.

This clonotype was counted many times. The chain combines TRBV29-1 with TRBJ2-3, with D possibly matching TRBD2 (6 bases). Deletions cut 4 bases from V and 1 base from J, with 15 bases between. Germline V gene data show CDR1 as SQVTM and CDR2 as ANQGSEA. CDR3 size: 15 residues. The chain's CDR3 is CSVGPRGTGTDTQYF. The DNA for the CDR3 is TGCAGCGTTGGCCCCCGCGGGACGGGCACAGATACGCAGTATTTT.